The T cell receptor (beta chain) under discussion was sequenced for a study of cytomegalovirus exposure and HLA in healthy donors (dated by TCRdb to about 2017). Context from the whole study: According to an earlier analysis of 587 of the donors, 200 million or so T cells yielded roughly 100 million unique TCR beta sequences and about 300 Gb of sequence data. Class I and class II HLA loci were covered by the typing at four-digit resolution. A later genetic analysis took genome-wide SNP genotypes for about three fifths of the roughly 670 donors and used that subset as a discovery cohort. Donor age, sex, ethnicity and CMV serostatus were collected together with the repertoire data. An earlier analysis of around 540 of the donors applied high-throughput TCR beta sequencing to assess whether each TCR beta V gene segment acted as functional or pseudogenic. To predict cytomegalovirus infection status, the study brought together high-throughput TCR immunosequencing, statistical association of individual TCRs with disease status, and machine learning. In the later analysis, no new phenotypic data were used to find candidate immune exposures; instead, reliance was placed on TCR beta sequences and their occurrence across donors. The study aimed to test whether signatures of past pathogen exposure could be identified by cataloging public T cell receptors. Among 398 genotyped donors of the cohort, an average of about 220,000 unique TCR beta nucleotide sequences was sequenced per donor, of which 15% to 20% were non-productive. All discovery cohort repertoires had been generated using a single sequencing platform. Roughly 5 DR-DQ haplotypes were handled as single units for association and clustering because linkage in the cohort was strong. A separate validation cohort of 100 to 150 different subjects was used in addition to the 666-subject first cohort. The study used immunosequencing to profile the T cell repertoires of approximately 640 subjects and linked those repertoires to cytomegalovirus serostatus. An early release that covered some 630 HLA-typed donors contained around 300 gigabases of sequencing data and approximately 85 million unique TCR sequences. Typing coverage varied by locus: roughly 620-630 donors for A, B, C, DRB1 and DQB1; approximately 560 for DQA1; more than 600 for DPA1; around 450 for DPB1. Among the roughly 400 genotyped donors, roughly 80% belonged to the genetic ancestry cluster associated with self-reported Caucasian donors. In a later analysis, previously published TCR beta repertoires from several hundred donors were re-analyzed and high-resolution HLA genotyping was added so that TCR occurrence patterns could be studied. Beyond this particular receptor, the publication reports: A further reported finding was that TCR beta sequences accurately predicted the HLA-A and HLA-B alleles for most subjects in the first cohort. The sequencing pipeline was judged likely to have produced a cluster of highly shared sequence variants as a technical artifact. This cohort had only TCR beta chains sequenced, and the lack of alpha or paired-chain data limited which features could be detected. Because HLA typing was missing for some donors at each locus, association tests included only the typed subset. The authors suggested that the approach could potentially be extended to other disease states and immunological phenotypes. Because counts were too low, roughly 18 rarely observed V segments, including chromosome 9 orphons, were left out of the earlier analysis of 500 to 650 of the donors. Several of the top co-occurrence clusters appeared to be linked to parvovirus B19, influenza, CMV and Epstein-Barr virus, according to a later analysis. A few of the identified cytomegalovirus-associated TCR beta chains were confirmed in vitro to be specific for cytomegalovirus antigens. While some public TCRs were present in many individuals, most TCR sequences turned up only very rarely across donors. In a later genetic analysis, fewer N-insertions in productive TCRs were reported among donors in an Asian-associated ancestry cluster than the roughly 700-donor mean. Some IMGT-functional V segments, including TRBV6-2 and TRBV6-3, could not be told apart with the 87-base-pair reads, so those segments were excluded. A later analysis associated 15,000 to 20,000 TCR beta sequences with specific HLA alleles at a false discovery rate of 0.05. When HLA alleles, especially DR and DQ, strongly co-occurred, attributing TCR associations to individual alleles was difficult. Presence/absence analyses assumed roughly uniform sequencing depth across donors, an assumption that may not hold. V-gene and J-gene trimming of TCR beta chains was associated with a missense DCLRE1C variant in a later genetic analysis, and the association was replicated in an independent cohort. A later analysis found that HLA-associated TCR beta chains were more clonally expanded and had lower generation probabilities than equally common non-associated chains. CMV serostatus was the only immune exposure information available for the cohort. In an earlier analysis of approximately 600 of the donors, most TCR beta V segments were observed in productive rearrangements about 87% or about 30% of the time, broadly matching IMGT annotations. The study gave a list of under 200 TCR beta chains associated with cytomegalovirus. Correlated functional status among segregating V segments might be attributable to linkage disequilibrium, but an unknown experimental factor could not be ruled out. A later analysis found that most CMV-associated TCR beta chains appeared HLA-restricted, with HLA associations seemingly driven largely by CMV exposure. In a later analysis, the rate of TCR association differed among HLA loci, with DRB1 alleles having the most associated TCRs and HLA-C alleles having the fewest. The classifier was reported to diagnose cytomegalovirus status with high specificity and sensitivity in both the original and validation cohorts.

The cohort consisted of 600 or so healthy bone marrow donors. At the time of sampling, every cohort member was nominally healthy, though immune exposures that went unrecorded were likely present. The donor was CMV seronegative and belonged to the group of 350 or so seronegative cohort members. A peripheral blood sample was collected from each donor, and TCR beta sequencing was performed on peripheral blood mononuclear cells. The Qiagen DNeasy Blood Extraction Kit was used to extract genomic DNA from the blood cell samples. Library construction relied on the immunoSEQ multiplex PCR assay. For the multiplex PCR, a mixture combining 60 forward primers for TCR Vbeta segments and 13 reverse primers for TCR Jbeta segments was used. The CDR3 region of rearranged TCR beta genes was amplified from genomic DNA with a multiplex PCR assay. The Illumina HiSeq System was used to sequence the amplified TCR beta libraries as 87-base-pair reads. From the authors' description of their analysis: Across the 500 to 850 repertoires, a later analysis counted some 81 million unique TCR beta chains, roughly 11 million of which were shared by at least two donors. Raw reads were error-corrected and collapsed into unique sequences with a nearest-neighbor algorithm that merged closely related sequences to remove PCR and sequencing errors. CDR3 sequences were aligned to IMGT reference sequences to assign V, D and J gene segments. For a sequence to be retained, a match of at least six nucleotides was required to both a V gene segment and a J gene segment. Rearrangements were classified as productive when the CDR3 lacked stop codons and remained in frame with V and J, and all other rearrangements were classified as non-productive. Following IMGT convention, CDR3 was defined as the stretch from the second conserved V-encoded cysteine to the conserved J-encoded phenylalanine. In an earlier analysis of approximately 500 of the donors, sequences lacking an unambiguous match to a single V gene segment were excluded. In an earlier analysis of almost 600 of the donors, a V segment was called functional when productive rearrangements were above 56.7%, and segregating when the standard deviation between donors exceeded 5%. A statistical classification framework was built for diagnosing cytomegalovirus status from the catalog of TCR beta chain sequences. In a later analysis, V and J genes were assigned by comparing TCR nucleotide sequences against IMGT/GENE-DB human TR gene sequences. The TCRdist pipeline was used in a later analysis to assign CDR3 sequences and most-parsimonious VDJ recombination scenarios. In a later analysis, each TCR beta chain was defined by its CDR3 amino acid sequence together with its V-gene family, and reads lacking a unique V-gene family were excluded. In a later analysis, 450 to 600 highly shared, low-generation-probability nucleotide sequences were removed to address suspected cross-contamination and a sequencing artifact. In a later analysis, a clonal expansion index for each public chain was calculated from normalized within-repertoire ranks of inferred template counts. In a later analysis, generation probabilities were computed with a VDJ recombination model fitted to out-of-frame rearrangements, and the resulting probabilities were checked against IGoR. A later analysis scored TCR-TCR, TCR-HLA and TCR-CMV co-occurrence with hypergeometric tests, applying a repertoire-size bias correction to TCR pairs. In a later analysis, false discovery rates were estimated by permuting HLA or CMV assignments 20 times. A later analysis grouped co-occurring TCRs with DBSCAN, adding TCRdist sequence similarity when clustering within HLA-allele-positive subsets. Repertoires with fewer than 30,000 or more than 120,000 public chains were left out of co-occurrence clustering, as were about 5 repertoires with anomalous nucleotide sharing. The table was pulled from immuneACCESS by TCRdb, which kept in-frame rearrangements only. Such tables lose some clones; where checked, under half of the loss comes from unresolved V genes, and the rest has no known cause. Clonal size and the V and J genes are those of that table, whereas D and trimming came from the DNA. A total of 140,000 or so clones appear in this sample, nearly 90% of them only once. Of the sample, around 0.54% is held by the ten largest clones.

V has 4 bases trimmed and J has 2 bases trimmed; junction bases matching no gene number 10. Based on the germline V gene, the CDR1 and CDR2 sequences are SGHNT and YENEEA. The CDR3 covers 17 residues, taking in both the cysteine and the phenylalanine. The sequence is cut down to CDR3 DNA, 51 bases in frame from base 1. Turning to this clone: What this receptor recognizes is not known. The sample holds no much larger clone one base away, and base qualities are not on file.

Sequencing was performed on PBMCs. The sequence derives from a woman aged 40 to 49 in good health and CMV-seronegative. In this chain, TRBV11-3 is recombined with TRBJ2-5; the junction holds 10 bases that match TRBD2. The CDR3 sequence is CASSSRWEAGGQETQYF. In nucleotides, the sequence is TGTGCCAGCAGCTCACGATGGGAAGCGGGGGGGCAAGAGACCCAGTACTTC. Here the CDR3 is joined to the reference TRBV11-3 and TRBJ2-5 genes, and the full variable domain is: EAGVVQSPRYKIIEKKQPVAFWCNPISGHNTLYWYLQNLGQGPELLIRYENEEAVDDSQLPKDRFSAERLKGVDSTLKIQPAELGDSAVYLCASSSRWEAGGQETQYFGPGTRLLVL.